One and the same sample provided the 29 T cell receptor beta chains below, sequenced in a study of T cells in Graves' hyperthyroidism and ophthalmopathy. TCR beta CDR3 regions were amplified from RNA. The HTBI primer set served for first-round RT-PCR of the TCR CDR3. MiXCR, applied by TCRdb to the multiplex PCR reads, yields one record per CDR3 protein. The sample lists approximately 370,000 distinct CDR3 sequences, 15% occurring once. The sequenced sample was blood. The receptors come from a woman aged 25 to 39 with Graves' hyperthyroidism.

The chain combines TRBV10-1 with TRBJ2-1; possible D gene TRBD1, 5 bases. V lost 6 bases and J lost 5, with 11 bases in between. CDR3 length: 13 residues. From germline, CDR1 is WNHNN and CDR2 SYGVQD (reference sequence). The CDR3: CASSQTAHNEQFF. DNA for the CDR3: TGCGCCAGCAGCCAGACAGCCCACAATGAGCAGTTCTTC.

This clonotype was seen repeatedly, ten times or more. The chain has TRBV20-1 and TRBJ2-3; 8 bases match TRBD2. CDR3 length equals 16 residues. The ends lost 1 base at V and 5 bases at J; junction bases unmatched: 11. Germline loops: CDR1 DFQATT, CDR2 SNEGSKA (reference sequence). The CDR3 loop reads CSARGLAGLTRDTQYF. The CDR3 nucleotides are TGCAGTGCTAGAGGGCTAGCGGGCCTTACAAGAGATACGCAGTATTTT.

This clonotype was observed at least ten times. The chain employs TRBV7-9 and TRBJ1-1, with no clear D. Deletions cut 5 bases from V and 1 base from J, with 8 bases between. The CDR3 has 13 amino acids. CDR1 SEHNR and CDR2 FQNEAQ come from the germline V gene (reference sequence). The CDR3 coding sequence is TGTGCCAGCAGCCTTCCACAGAACACTGAAGCTTTCTTT. It is translated as CASSLPQNTEAFF.

V and J are TRBV19 and TRBJ2-1, with D maybe TRBD2 (6 bases). V lost 1 base, J lost 7 bases, and 17 bases lay in between. The CDR3 is 16 amino acids. Germline assignment: CDR1 LNHDA and CDR2 SQIVND (reference sequence). The CDR3 region has the DNA TGTGCCAGTAGTATAGTAGGAGGGGTTCAAGGGAATGAGCAGTTCTTC. Protein product: CASSIVGGVQGNEQFF.

This clonotype turned up a few times. J is TRBJ2-7 and V is TRBV5-1; D call uncertain. Trimming left V 1 base short and J 3 bases short, with 8 bases between. Germline V gives CDR1 SGHRS, CDR2 YFSETQ. This CDR3 contains 13 residues. In DNA, the CDR3 is TGCGCCAGCAGCTTGCCAGCCGTCTACGAGCAGTACTTC. Translating gives CASSLPAVYEQYF.

This clonotype was observed at least ten times. The gene calls are TRBV28 and TRBJ2-3; D may be TRBD1 (5 bases). Looked up from germline, CDR1 is MDHEN and CDR2 is SYDVKM. There are 14 residues in the CDR3. The germline V and J ends were trimmed by 4 bases and 1 base, with 9 bases remaining between them. CDR3 region: CASSSSRGTDTQYF. The CDR3 DNA reads as TGTGCCAGCAGTTCGTCCAGGGGCACAGATACGCAGTATTTT.

This clonotype has at least ten counts. The chain combines TRBV2 with TRBJ2-7, with D hard to call. The germline CDR1 and CDR2 sequences are SNHLY and FYNNEI. This CDR3 has 14 amino acids. V dropped 6 bases and J dropped 0 bases, with 12 bases sitting between them. The CDR3: CASRRTVSSYEQYF. In nucleotides, the CDR3 is TGTGCCAGCAGGCGGACGGTTAGCTCCTACGAGCAGTACTTC.

This clonotype has a count of ten or more. This chain connects TRBV20-1 to TRBJ2-7; 7 bases are shared with TRBD2. The germline CDR1 and CDR2 sequences are DFQATT and SNEGSKA (reference sequence). This CDR3 comprises 15 residues. V dropped 3 bases and J dropped 8; count of bases not matched to a gene: 16. DNA of the CDR3: TGCAGTGCTAGCTACGACTCATCAGGGACTAAGAAGCAGTACTTC. Its protein product is CSASYDSSGTKKQYF.

This clonotype was recorded a few times. The chain employs TRBV27 and TRBJ2-1; the D gene is possibly TRBD2 (7 bases). CDR1 and CDR2 (germline): MNHEY, SMNVEV (reference sequence). Trimming took off 4 bases at V and 8 bases at J, with 12 bases between the two ends. The CDR3 spans 13 residues. CDR3 sequence (DNA): TGTGCCAGCAGTTGGAGGGGGAGGGATGAGCAGTTCTTC. This translates into CASSWRGRDEQFF.

The chain links TRBV12-3 or TRBV12-4 to TRBJ1-2; unclear D gene. The CDR3 is 14 amino acids. The ends were cut back, 3 bases at V and 0 bases at J, with 8 bases in the middle. The CDR3 DNA sequence: TGTGCCAGCAGTTTTCCTCCCCCTAACTATGGCTACACCTTC. It specifies CASSFPPPNYGYTF.

This clonotype occurred many times. The chain carries TRBV6-1 and TRBJ2-5; either TRBD1 or TRBD2 may supply D (5 bases each). This CDR3 is built from 16 residues. CDR1 and CDR2 (germline): MNHNS, SASEGT. Trimming removed 7 bases at V and 5 bases at J, with 23 bases between. The CDR3: CASTRTGLGFGETQYF. The CDR3 region has the DNA TGTGCCAGCACCCGAACAGGACTGGGGTTTGGGGAGACCCAGTACTTC.

In its sample, this clonotype was seen a few times. This chain uses TRBV6-2 or TRBV6-3 with TRBJ1-6; 10 bases line up with TRBD1. CDR1 is MNHEY and CDR2 is SVGEGT in the germline V gene. The length of the CDR3 is 15 residues. Trimming took 2 bases from V and 14 from J; bases not matched to a gene: 9. CDR3 region: CASSYLGQGGGTLHF. The CDR3 DNA reads as TGTGCCAGCAGTTACCTAGGACAGGGGGGTGGAACCCTCCACTTT.

This clonotype was observed many times. V is TRBV28 and J is TRBJ2-1; D not resolved. The ends were cut back, 5 bases at V and 11 bases at J, with 13 bases in the middle. The CDR3 length is 12 residues. Germline CDR1 and CDR2: MDHEN and SYDVKM. In nucleotides, the CDR3 is TGTGCCAGCAGTCAAGGATCCGAAAAGCAGTTCTTC. This encodes CASSQGSEKQFF.

This rearrangement joins TRBV7-9 to TRBJ2-1, with 8 bases fitting TRBD2. Germline loops: CDR1 SEHNR, CDR2 FQNEAQ (reference sequence). This CDR3 has 16 amino acids. V trimming: 2 bases; J trimming: 4 bases; junction bases outside the gene matches: 7. This CDR3 is CASSLSIGGRYNEQFF. In nucleotides, the CDR3 is TGTGCCAGCAGCTTATCAATAGGCGGGAGGTACAATGAGCAGTTCTTC. Based on the CDR3 plus reference TRBV7-9 and TRBJ2-1, the full variable domain is DTGVSQNPRHKITKRGQNVTFRCDPISEHNRLYWYRQTLGQGPEFLTYFQNEAQLEKSRLLSDRFSAERPKGSFSTLEIQRTEQGDSAMYLCASSLSIGGRYNEQFFGPGTRLTVL.

This clonotype was observed a handful of times. The chain carries TRBV4-1 and TRBJ2-1; 10 bases agree with TRBD2. Germline CDR1 is MGHRA and CDR2 is YSYEKL. V gave up 4 bases and J gave up 9 bases; unmatched junction bases: 9. The CDR3 runs 15 residues. The CDR3 spells CASSPGTSDRGEQFF. The CDR3 region has the DNA TGCGCCAGCAGCCCCGGGACTAGCGATAGGGGTGAGCAGTTCTTC.

This clonotype was recorded at least ten times. The V gene is TRBV6-1, the J gene TRBJ1-2; weak D call: TRBD1 (6 bases). Trimming removed 8 bases from V and 1 base from J, with 11 bases in between. The CDR3 runs 13 residues. Germline values: CDR1 MNHNS, CDR2 SASEGT. CDR3 DNA sequence: TGTGCCAGCTTGGGGGGCCTTAACTATGGCTACACCTTC. Encoded protein: CASLGGLNYGYTF.

This chain joins TRBV24-1 and TRBJ2-7; a possible D gene is TRBD1 (6 bases). The V gene lost 6 bases and the J gene lost 4 bases, with 18 bases spanning the gap. The CDR3 contains 15 residues. Per germline, CDR1 KGHDR and CDR2 SFDVKD. The CDR3 sequence is CATSSGPGHQYEQYF. The CDR3 nucleotides are TGTGCCACCAGTAGTGGTCCGGGACACCAGTACGAGCAGTACTTC.

J is TRBJ2-1 and V is TRBV20-1; D may be TRBD1 (7 bases). In germline, CDR1 is DFQATT, CDR2 SNEGSKA (reference sequence). The CDR3 runs 12 residues. Trimming left V 6 bases short and J 5 bases short, with 11 bases between. The chain's CDR3 is CSASRGDNEQFF. CDR3 DNA: TGCAGTGCAAGCAGGGGGGACAATGAGCAGTTCTTC.

This clonotype was counted at least ten times. The genes are TRBV6-6 and TRBJ2-5; 8 bases are shared with TRBD1. The V segment lost 2 bases and the J segment 4 bases; nucleotides outside the gene matches: 6. This CDR3 region has 15 residues. Germline V gene lookup returns CDR1 MNHNY and CDR2 SVGAGI (reference sequence). In DNA, the CDR3 is TGTGCCAGCAGTTACGCTACAGGGGGTTCAGAGACCCAGTACTTC. Translating it yields CASSYATGGSETQYF.

The V gene is TRBV5-1, the J gene TRBJ2-2; D call uncertain. V lost 4 bases and J 1 base, leaving 11 bases between the germline ends. The germline gives CDR1 SGHRS, CDR2 YFSETQ. CDR3 length equals 15 residues. CDR3 sequence (DNA): TGCGCCAGCAGCGGCGACGGCCTGAACACCGGGGAGCTGTTTTTT. It translates to CASSGDGLNTGELFF.

This clonotype was observed a single time. A junction boundary mismatches the germline segment, possibly from a read error. The chain couples TRBV5-1 to TRBJ1-1; D remains unclear. This CDR3 is built from 15 residues. Germline lookup yields CDR1 SGHRS and CDR2 YFSETQ. The CDR3: CASSLESGGNSEAFF. In nucleotides, the CDR3 is TGCGCCAGCAGCTTGGAATCGGGCGGGAACTCTGAAGCTTTCTTT. The whole variable domain, filled in from reference TRBV5-1 and TRBJ1-1, reads KAGVTQTPRYLIKTRGQQVTLSCSPISGHRSVSWYQQTPGQGLQFLFEYFSETQRNKGNFPGRFSGRQFSNSRSEMNVSTLELGDSALYLCASSLESGGNSEAFFGQGTRLTVV.

This clonotype was seen many times. The J gene is TRBJ2-1, the V gene TRBV24-1, with D unclear. CDR1 is KGHDR and CDR2 is SFDVKD in the germline V gene. This CDR3 contains 17 residues. With 2 bases removed from V and 4 bases from J, the gap between germline ends came to 17 bases. The CDR3 DNA reads as TGTGCCACCAGTGATTCCGGTTCACCTTCGAGGTACAATGAGCAGTTCTTC. Translated, it gives CATSDSGSPSRYNEQFF.

In this sample, this clonotype turned up a few times. The chain employs TRBV27 and TRBJ1-6; a possible D gene is TRBD1 (5 bases). The CDR3 is made up of 14 amino acids. Trimming cost V 6 bases and J 6 bases, with 12 bases left between them. Germline V gene sequence: CDR1 MNHEY, CDR2 SMNVEV (reference sequence). Written as DNA, the CDR3 is TGTGCCAGCAGCTGGGGAAGGGGTAATTCACCCCTCCACTTT. Amino acid sequence: CASSWGRGNSPLHF.

The sample holds many counts of this clonotype. This rearrangement joins TRBV30 to TRBJ1-5; 7 bases map to TRBD1. CDR1 GTSNPN and CDR2 SVGIG come from the germline V gene (reference sequence). This CDR3 has 13 residues. V lost 2 bases, J lost 5 bases, and 3 bases stayed unmatched. CDR3 in amino acids: CAWSSGGDQPQHF. The CDR3 nucleotides are TGTGCCTGGAGTTCAGGGGGTGATCAGCCCCAGCATTTT.

The chain has TRBV3-1 and TRBJ2-2; tentatively, D is TRBD2 (6 bases). The CDR3 is 16 residues long. Germline V lookup: CDR1 LGHDT, CDR2 YNNKEL (reference sequence). V lost 0 bases to trimming and J lost 4 bases, with 12 bases between them. The CDR3: CASSQEWLEGTGELFF. DNA of the CDR3: TGTGCCAGCAGCCAAGAATGGTTGGAGGGCACCGGGGAGCTGTTTTTT.

The table lists this clonotype with many counts. CDR3 in DNA: TGTGCCAGCAGTTTGGCGGGGACCGGCCGGGGATCTGGCTACACCTTC. Residues: CASSLAGTGRGSGYTF. J is TRBJ1-2 and V is TRBV12-3 or TRBV12-4; D is perhaps TRBD1 (5 bases). The CDR3 sequence is 16 residues long. The V end was cut by 3 bases, the J end by 7 bases, with 21 bases between.

This clonotype was seen at least ten times. The CDR3 nucleotides are TGTGCCAGCAGTTCAAACAGGGTTTCGTTCTCTTACGAGCAGTACTTC. It encodes CASSSNRVSFSYEQYF. This chain links TRBV28 with TRBJ2-7, with D tentatively TRBD1 (6 bases). V lost 4 bases to trimming and J lost 4 bases, with 20 bases between them. Looked up from germline, CDR1 is MDHEN and CDR2 is SYDVKM. CDR3 size: 16 residues.

This clonotype showed up many times. The V call is TRBV27, the J call TRBJ2-1; 11 nucleotides match TRBD2. The CDR3 runs 19 residues. Germline V lookup: CDR1 MNHEY, CDR2 SMNVEV (reference sequence). The V gene end was trimmed by 3 bases and the J gene end by 0 bases; junction bases not matched to a gene: 10. CDR3 region: CASSFLVAGGTLSYNEQFF. The CDR3, as DNA: TGTGCCAGCAGTTTTCTCGTAGCGGGAGGGACCCTCTCCTACAATGAGCAGTTCTTC.

The J gene is TRBJ1-1, the V gene TRBV5-1, with TRBD1 identical over 8 bases. Germline trimming cut 4 bases from V and 5 bases from J; bases unmatched to any gene: 13. CDR1 and CDR2 (germline): SGHRS, YFSETQ. The CDR3 consists of 16 residues. The CDR3 nucleotides are TGCGCCAGCAGCCGTTTCCAGGGGGCGCAGGGGACTGAAGCTTTCTTT. Encoded protein: CASSRFQGAQGTEAFF.